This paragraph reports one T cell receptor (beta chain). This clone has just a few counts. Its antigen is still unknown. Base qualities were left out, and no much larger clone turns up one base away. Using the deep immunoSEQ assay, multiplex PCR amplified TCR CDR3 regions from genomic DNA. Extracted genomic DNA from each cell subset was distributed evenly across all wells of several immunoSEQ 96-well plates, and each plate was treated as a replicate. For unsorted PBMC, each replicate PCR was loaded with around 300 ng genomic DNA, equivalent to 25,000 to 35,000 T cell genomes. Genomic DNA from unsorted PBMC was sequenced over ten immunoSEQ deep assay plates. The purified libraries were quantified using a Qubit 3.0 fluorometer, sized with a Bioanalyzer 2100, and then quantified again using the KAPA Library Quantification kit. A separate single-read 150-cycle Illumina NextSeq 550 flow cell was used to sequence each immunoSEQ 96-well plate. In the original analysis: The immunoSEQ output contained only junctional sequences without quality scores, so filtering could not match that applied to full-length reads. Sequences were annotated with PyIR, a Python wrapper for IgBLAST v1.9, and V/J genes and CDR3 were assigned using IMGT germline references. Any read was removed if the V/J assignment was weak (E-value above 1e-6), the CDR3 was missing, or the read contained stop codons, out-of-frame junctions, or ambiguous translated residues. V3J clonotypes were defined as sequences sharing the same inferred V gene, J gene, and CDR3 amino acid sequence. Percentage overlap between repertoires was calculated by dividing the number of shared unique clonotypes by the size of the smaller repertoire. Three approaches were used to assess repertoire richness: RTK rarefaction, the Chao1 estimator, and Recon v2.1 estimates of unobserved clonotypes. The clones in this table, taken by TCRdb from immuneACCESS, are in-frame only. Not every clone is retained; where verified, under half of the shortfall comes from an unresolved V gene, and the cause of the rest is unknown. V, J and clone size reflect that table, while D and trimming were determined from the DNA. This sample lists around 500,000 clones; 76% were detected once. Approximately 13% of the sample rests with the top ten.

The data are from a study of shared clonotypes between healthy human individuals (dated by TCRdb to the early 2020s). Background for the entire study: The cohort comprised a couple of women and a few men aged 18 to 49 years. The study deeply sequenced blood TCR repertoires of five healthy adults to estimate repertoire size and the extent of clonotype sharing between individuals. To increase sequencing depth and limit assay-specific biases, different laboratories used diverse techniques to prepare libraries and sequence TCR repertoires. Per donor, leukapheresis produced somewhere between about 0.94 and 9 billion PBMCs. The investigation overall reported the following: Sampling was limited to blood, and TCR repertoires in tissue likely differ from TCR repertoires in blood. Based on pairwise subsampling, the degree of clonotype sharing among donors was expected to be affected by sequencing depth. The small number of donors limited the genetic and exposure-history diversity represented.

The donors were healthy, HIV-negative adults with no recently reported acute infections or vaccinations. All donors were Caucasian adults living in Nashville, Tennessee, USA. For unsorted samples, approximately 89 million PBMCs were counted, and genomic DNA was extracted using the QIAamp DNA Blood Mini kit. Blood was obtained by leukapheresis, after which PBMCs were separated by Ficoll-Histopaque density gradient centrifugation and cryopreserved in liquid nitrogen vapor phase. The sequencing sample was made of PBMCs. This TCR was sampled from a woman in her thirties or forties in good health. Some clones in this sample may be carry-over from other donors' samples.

CDR3 protein: CASSAPGRNYNEQFF. The DNA sequence is as follows: TGTGCCAGCAGCGCCCCGGGACGGAACTACAATGAGCAGTTCTTC. The chain is made from TRBV11-2 and TRBJ2-1; the D gene may be TRBD1 or TRBD2, since each aligns over 5 bases. V sheds 5 bases and J sheds 3 bases, leaving 14 bases between their ends. CDR3 length: 15 amino acids, cysteine to phenylalanine. The only DNA kept is the CDR3, 45 bases in frame from the first base. Per the germline V gene, SGHAT is the CDR1 and FQNNGV is the CDR2.